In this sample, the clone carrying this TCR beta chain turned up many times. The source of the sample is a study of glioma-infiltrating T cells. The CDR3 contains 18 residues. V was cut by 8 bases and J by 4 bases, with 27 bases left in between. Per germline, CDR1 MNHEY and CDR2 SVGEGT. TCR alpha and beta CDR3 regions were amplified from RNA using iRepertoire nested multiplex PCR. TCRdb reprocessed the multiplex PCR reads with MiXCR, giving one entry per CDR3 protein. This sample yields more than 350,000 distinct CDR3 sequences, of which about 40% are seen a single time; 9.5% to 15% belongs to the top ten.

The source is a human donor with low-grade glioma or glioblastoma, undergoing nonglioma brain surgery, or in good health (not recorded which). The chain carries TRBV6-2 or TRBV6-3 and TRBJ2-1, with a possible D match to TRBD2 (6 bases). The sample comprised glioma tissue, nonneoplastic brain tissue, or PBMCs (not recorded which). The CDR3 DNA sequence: TGTGCCAGCCTCAAGGGAGGCAGGGAGGCTAGCAGGTACAATGAGCAGTTCTTC. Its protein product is CASLKGGREASRYNEQFF.